Listed below are T cell receptor beta chains from one sample, sequenced in a study of T cells in Graves' hyperthyroidism and ophthalmopathy. Using its own MiXCR run on the multiplex PCR reads, TCRdb lists one record per CDR3 protein. The data contain more than 350,000 distinct CDR3 sequences, roughly 15% of them singletons. Sequenced sample: blood. These receptors were taken from a woman aged 25 to 39 with Graves' ophthalmopathy. The CDR3 runs from the conserved cysteine through the conserved F or W. The order of the fields is CDR3 protein, CDR3 DNA, D gene, clone size, V gene, J gene. The D gene is left open where the match is weak. Expanded clones get a size class; other rows say once, few or many, or leave the size out.

CDR3 protein: CASSLPATGYGGNTIYF
CDR3 DNA: TGTGCCAGCAGCTTACCGGCGACAGGGTATGGCGGAAACACCATATATTTT
D gene: TRBD1
clone size: .
V gene: TRBV28
J gene: TRBJ1-3

CDR3 protein: CASSLVTNTEAFF
CDR3 DNA: TGCGCCAGCAGCTTGGTGACGAACACTGAAGCTTTCTTT
D gene: .
clone size: many
V gene: TRBV5-1
J gene: TRBJ1-1

CDR3 protein: CASTPRRSTGTDSSYEQYF
CDR3 DNA: TGTGCCAGCACTCCCCGGAGATCCACCGGGACAGACAGCTCCTACGAGCAGTACTTC
D gene: TRBD1
clone size: many
V gene: TRBV7-9
J gene: TRBJ2-7

CDR3 protein: CASRDRQGYQETQYF
CDR3 DNA: TGTGCCAGCAGGGATAGACAGGGGTACCAAGAGACCCAGTACTTC
D gene: TRBD1
clone size: many
V gene: TRBV7-9
J gene: TRBJ2-5

CDR3 protein: CASSHALVGGTYEQYF
CDR3 DNA: TGTGCCAGCAGCCATGCCTTGGTGGGCGGGACCTACGAGCAGTACTTC
D gene: .
clone size: many
V gene: TRBV3-1
J gene: TRBJ2-7

CDR3 protein: CSVEGGGGGGYNEQFF
CDR3 DNA: TGCAGCGTTGAGGGAGGTGGCGGGGGAGGGTACAATGAGCAGTTCTTC
D gene: TRBD2
clone size: .
V gene: TRBV29-1
J gene: TRBJ2-1

CDR3 protein: CASSYGGGLTDAQYF
CDR3 DNA: TGTGCCAGCAGTTACGGGGGGGGCCTCACAGATGCGCAGTATTTT
D gene: .
clone size: .
V gene: TRBV6-2/TRBV6-3
J gene: TRBJ2-3

CDR3 protein: CASSLGRNRALNTEAFF
CDR3 DNA: TGTGCCAGCAGCTTAGGCCGCAACAGGGCGCTGAACACTGAAGCTTTCTTT
D gene: .
clone size: many
V gene: TRBV13
J gene: TRBJ1-1

CDR3 protein: CASTRRTSGTYGQYF
CDR3 DNA: TGTGCCAGCACCCGAAGGACTAGCGGCACCTACGGGCAGTACTTC
D gene: TRBD2
clone size: many
V gene: TRBV3-1
J gene: TRBJ2-7

CDR3 protein: CASSWKSSNGRTDTQYF
CDR3 DNA: TGTGCCAGCAGTTGGAAGTCTAGCAATGGACGCACAGATACGCAGTATTTT
D gene: .
clone size: many
V gene: TRBV27
J gene: TRBJ2-3

CDR3 protein: CASSVEVRNEQFF
CDR3 DNA: TGTGCCAGCAGCGTAGAGGTTCGGAATGAGCAGTTCTTC
D gene: .
clone size: many
V gene: TRBV9
J gene: TRBJ2-1

CDR3 protein: CSVRGQLNYGYTF
CDR3 DNA: TGCAGCGTGAGGGGACAGCTGAACTATGGCTACACCTTC
D gene: TRBD1
clone size: .
V gene: TRBV29-1
J gene: TRBJ1-2

CDR3 protein: CASSSGPPVSTDTQYF
CDR3 DNA: TGTGCCAGCAGCTCCGGACCCCCGGTGAGCACAGATACGCAGTATTTT
D gene: .
clone size: many
V gene: TRBV7-2
J gene: TRBJ2-3

CDR3 protein: CASSKTSGGAMTNEQFF
CDR3 DNA: TGTGCCAGCAGCAAAACTAGCGGGGGGGCGATGACGAATGAGCAGTTCTTC
D gene: TRBD2
clone size: .
V gene: TRBV7-9
J gene: TRBJ2-1

CDR3 protein: CAISSGGAEAFF
CDR3 DNA: TGTGCCATCAGCTCAGGGGGCGCTGAAGCTTTCTTT
D gene: TRBD1
clone size: many
V gene: TRBV10-3
J gene: TRBJ1-1

CDR3 protein: CASSLPGGGQDTQYF
CDR3 DNA: TGTGCCAGCAGTTTGCCCGGGGGGGGCCAAGATACGCAGTATTTT
D gene: TRBD2
clone size: .
V gene: TRBV12-3/TRBV12-4
J gene: TRBJ2-3

CDR3 protein: CASSQEGLADQETQYF
CDR3 DNA: TGTGCCAGCAGCCAAGAAGGGCTAGCGGATCAAGAGACCCAGTACTTC
D gene: TRBD2
clone size: .
V gene: TRBV3-1
J gene: TRBJ2-5

CDR3 protein: CASSQGIGKDTEAFF
CDR3 DNA: TGTGCCAGCAGCCAAGGCATAGGGAAGGACACTGAAGCTTTCTTT
D gene: .
clone size: many
V gene: TRBV3-1
J gene: TRBJ1-1

CDR3 protein: CASSFGSGRGYTF
CDR3 DNA: TGTGCCAGCAGTTTTGGATCCGGGCGCGGCTACACCTTC
D gene: .
clone size: many
V gene: TRBV12-3/TRBV12-4
J gene: TRBJ1-2

CDR3 protein: CASSPGTFLAGANVLTF
CDR3 DNA: TGTGCCAGCAGCCCAGGGACCTTCCTTGCTGGGGCCAACGTCCTGACTTTC
D gene: .
clone size: many
V gene: TRBV5-8
J gene: TRBJ2-6

CDR3 protein: CASSPRRDGGIQYF
CDR3 DNA: TGTGCCAGCTCACCAAGAAGGGACGGGGGCATTCAGTACTTC
D gene: .
clone size: many
V gene: TRBV18
J gene: TRBJ2-4

CDR3 protein: CASSLQWNTEAFF
CDR3 DNA: TGTGCCAGCAGCTTGCAGTGGAACACTGAAGCTTTCTTT
D gene: .
clone size: many
V gene: TRBV7-2
J gene: TRBJ1-1

CDR3 protein: CASSLGQGARQPQHF
CDR3 DNA: TGTGCCAGCAGCTTGGGACAGGGGGCTCGTCAGCCCCAGCATTTT
D gene: TRBD1
clone size: .
V gene: TRBV5-5
J gene: TRBJ1-5

CDR3 protein: CAEGESSYEQYF
CDR3 DNA: TGTGCTGAGGGGGAAAGCTCCTACGAGCAGTACTTC
D gene: .
clone size: .
V gene: TRBV10-3
J gene: TRBJ2-7

CDR3 protein: CASSPRTGRNTGELFF
CDR3 DNA: TGTGCCAGCTCACCCAGGACAGGGCGGAACACCGGGGAGCTGTTTTTT
D gene: TRBD1
clone size: many
V gene: TRBV18
J gene: TRBJ2-2

CDR3 protein: CASSPEIAINEQFF
CDR3 DNA: TGCGCCAGCAGTCCTGAAATAGCGATCAATGAGCAGTTCTTC
D gene: .
clone size: many
V gene: TRBV5-1
J gene: TRBJ2-1

CDR3 protein: CSAREAGPINEQFF
CDR3 DNA: TGCAGTGCTAGAGAAGCGGGGCCTATCAATGAGCAGTTCTTC
D gene: TRBD2
clone size: many
V gene: TRBV20-1
J gene: TRBJ2-1

CDR3 protein: CASSRPGTAYGYTF
CDR3 DNA: TGTGCCAGCAGCCGTCCCGGGACAGCCTATGGCTACACCTTC
D gene: TRBD1
clone size: many
V gene: TRBV11-1
J gene: TRBJ1-2

CDR3 protein: CASRGLRGTNEKLFF
CDR3 DNA: TGCGCCAGCAGAGGCCTGAGGGGAACTAATGAAAAACTGTTTTTT
D gene: .
clone size: .
V gene: TRBV5-1
J gene: TRBJ1-4

CDR3 protein: CAWSAGEAFF
CDR3 DNA: TGTGCCTGGAGTGCAGGTGAAGCTTTCTTT
D gene: .
clone size: many
V gene: TRBV30
J gene: TRBJ1-1

CDR3 protein: CASSYRGSSMEAFF
CDR3 DNA: TGTGCCAGCAGTTACCGGGGCAGCTCCATGGAAGCTTTCTTT
D gene: .
clone size: many
V gene: TRBV6-2/TRBV6-3
J gene: TRBJ1-1

CDR3 protein: CASRAVGSNQPQHF
CDR3 DNA: TGTGCCAGCAGGGCTGTAGGAAGCAATCAGCCCCAGCATTTT
D gene: .
clone size: few
V gene: TRBV11-2
J gene: TRBJ1-5

CDR3 protein: CSVEEGPDTQYF
CDR3 DNA: TGCAGCGTTGAGGAGGGACCAGATACGCAGTATTTT
D gene: .
clone size: many
V gene: TRBV29-1
J gene: TRBJ2-3

CDR3 protein: CASSFSGGEHNEQFF
CDR3 DNA: TGTGCCAGCAGCTTTAGCGGGGGAGAACACAATGAGCAGTTCTTC
D gene: TRBD2
clone size: many
V gene: TRBV7-3
J gene: TRBJ2-1

CDR3 protein: CASSVAGRDTEAFF
CDR3 DNA: TGTGCCAGCAGCGTAGCAGGCCGGGACACTGAAGCTTTCTTT
D gene: .
clone size: .
V gene: TRBV9
J gene: TRBJ1-1

CDR3 protein: CASSLETGLVKGLTF
CDR3 DNA: TGTGCCAGCAGCTTAGAGACAGGATTGGTAAAAGGCCTGACTTTC
D gene: .
clone size: few
V gene: TRBV7-2
J gene: TRBJ2-6

CDR3 protein: CSARVGETQYF
CDR3 DNA: TGCAGTGCTCGGGTGGGGGAGACCCAGTACTTC
D gene: .
clone size: many
V gene: TRBV20-1
J gene: TRBJ2-5

CDR3 protein: CASSGLAGTKETQYF
CDR3 DNA: TGTGCCAGCAGTGGACTAGCGGGGACAAAAGAGACCCAGTACTTC
D gene: TRBD2
clone size: .
V gene: TRBV6-1
J gene: TRBJ2-5

CDR3 protein: CASSFGQGNQPQHF
CDR3 DNA: TGTGCCAGCAGCTTCGGACAGGGGAATCAGCCCCAGCATTTT
D gene: TRBD1
clone size: many
V gene: TRBV3-1
J gene: TRBJ1-5

CDR3 protein: CASSGTIQETQYF
CDR3 DNA: TGTGCCAGCAGTGGGACTATCCAAGAGACCCAGTACTTC
D gene: TRBD2
clone size: many
V gene: TRBV12-3/TRBV12-4
J gene: TRBJ2-5

CDR3 protein: CASNADGTEAFF
CDR3 DNA: TGTGCCAGCAACGCCGACGGCACTGAAGCTTTCTTT
D gene: .
clone size: many
V gene: TRBV27
J gene: TRBJ1-1

CDR3 protein: CASSFDRGNTEAFF
CDR3 DNA: TGTGCCAGCAGCTTTGACAGGGGGAACACTGAAGCTTTCTTT
D gene: TRBD1
clone size: many
V gene: TRBV7-8
J gene: TRBJ1-1

CDR3 protein: CASIRTPLSTDTQYF
CDR3 DNA: TGTGCCAGCATTAGGACACCGCTTAGCACAGATACGCAGTATTTT
D gene: .
clone size: many
V gene: TRBV28
J gene: TRBJ2-3

CDR3 protein: CASSYQGTGQGDSPLHF
CDR3 DNA: TGCGCCAGCAGTTACCAAGGGACGGGACAGGGGGATTCACCCCTCCACTTT
D gene: TRBD1
clone size: many
V gene: TRBV4-1
J gene: TRBJ1-6

CDR3 protein: CSVTPMTGALYEQYF
CDR3 DNA: TGCAGCGTGACGCCCATGACAGGGGCCCTCTACGAGCAGTACTTC
D gene: TRBD1
clone size: many
V gene: TRBV29-1
J gene: TRBJ2-7

CDR3 protein: CAIRGGDRAGNSPLHF
CDR3 DNA: TGTGCCATCAGGGGGGGGGACAGGGCGGGCAATTCACCCCTCCACTTT
D gene: TRBD1
clone size: .
V gene: TRBV10-3
J gene: TRBJ1-6

CDR3 protein: CASRPDSTSTDTQYF
CDR3 DNA: TGCGCCAGCAGGCCTGACAGTACTAGCACAGATACGCAGTATTTT
D gene: .
clone size: many
V gene: TRBV5-1
J gene: TRBJ2-3

CDR3 protein: CASSEPLQGYTF
CDR3 DNA: TGTGCCAGCAGTGAGCCGTTACAAGGCTACACCTTC
D gene: .
clone size: many
V gene: TRBV6-1
J gene: TRBJ1-2

CDR3 protein: CASSYPRQRGTYNEQFF
CDR3 DNA: TGTGCCAGCAGTTACCCGAGGCAGCGGGGAACCTACAATGAGCAGTTCTTC
D gene: TRBD2
clone size: few
V gene: TRBV6-7
J gene: TRBJ2-1

CDR3 protein: CASSEDRPGNYGYTF
CDR3 DNA: TGTGCCAGCAGTGAAGACAGGCCTGGTAACTATGGCTACACCTTC
D gene: .
clone size: many
V gene: TRBV2
J gene: TRBJ1-2

CDR3 protein: CASSQVRPLRSYTEAFF
CDR3 DNA: TGCGCCAGCAGCCAAGTACGACCCCTTCGCAGCTACACTGAAGCTTTCTTT
D gene: .
clone size: many
V gene: TRBV4-1
J gene: TRBJ1-1

CDR3 protein: CASSLGGMGTEAFF
CDR3 DNA: TGTGCCAGCAGTTTGGGGGGGATGGGGACTGAAGCTTTCTTT
D gene: .
clone size: many
V gene: TRBV27
J gene: TRBJ1-1

CDR3 protein: CSVEAGRGREETQYF
CDR3 DNA: TGCAGCGTTGAAGCCGGCAGGGGGCGGGAAGAGACCCAGTACTTC
D gene: TRBD1
clone size: .
V gene: TRBV29-1
J gene: TRBJ2-5

CDR3 protein: CASMHGGLRSYGYTF
CDR3 DNA: TGTGCCAGTATGCACGGGGGACTGAGATCGTATGGCTACACCTTC
D gene: .
clone size: few
V gene: TRBV19
J gene: TRBJ1-2

CDR3 protein: CASSHLLGNEQYF
CDR3 DNA: TGTGCCAGCAGCCACCTACTTGGTAACGAGCAGTACTTC
D gene: .
clone size: many
V gene: TRBV3-1
J gene: TRBJ2-7

CDR3 protein: CSAGEGAGNEKLFF
CDR3 DNA: TGCAGTGCTGGGGAGGGGGCTGGTAATGAAAAACTGTTTTTT
D gene: TRBD1
clone size: many
V gene: TRBV20-1
J gene: TRBJ1-4

CDR3 protein: CASRPAAGQDQDSYNEQFF
CDR3 DNA: TGTGCCAGCAGACCCGCTGCAGGGCAAGACCAAGATTCCTACAATGAGCAGTTCTTC
D gene: .
clone size: few
V gene: TRBV7-9
J gene: TRBJ2-1